The 16 T cell receptor beta chains reported below all come from one sample, sequenced in a study of blood T cell repertoires in COVID-19. Profiling relied on immunoSEQ multiplex PCR, and the TCRdb table lists in-frame clones only, not all of them. The sample consists of hundreds of thousands of clones, roughly four fifths of them appearing once. Sequencing input: peripheral blood. These receptors all come from a woman aged 65 to 85 with acute or convalescent COVID-19.

V usage is TRBV19 and J usage is TRBJ1-1; 8 nucleotides match TRBD1. CDR3 length equals 14 residues. V lost 5 bases to trimming and J lost 10 bases; unmatched junction nucleotides: 12. Per germline, CDR1 LNHDA and CDR2 SQIVND (reference sequence). This CDR3 is CASSLQTGADRAFF. CDR3 nucleotide sequence: TGTGCCAGTAGTCTCCAGACAGGGGCCGACCGAGCTTTCTTT.

The rearrangement links TRBV18 to TRBJ2-5; D call uncertain. CDR1 is KGHSH and CDR2 is LQKENI in the germline V gene. There are 15 residues in the CDR3. V dropped 3 bases and J dropped 1 base, with 12 bases sitting between them. CDR3 in amino acids: CASSPSVSGQETQYF. The DNA of the CDR3 is TGTGCCAGCTCACCCTCCGTCTCGGGCCAAGAGACCCAGTACTTC.

The chain joins TRBV2 to TRBJ2-3, with 8 nucleotides matching TRBD2. This CDR3 contains 15 residues. J lost 3 bases, V lost 4 bases, and 6 bases had no gene match. Germline loops: CDR1 SNHLY, CDR2 FYNNEI. CDR3 in amino acids: CASSGVGLGTDTQYF. Here the CDR3 DNA reads TGTGCCAGCAGTGGGGTGGGACTAGGGACAGATACGCAGTATTTT.

For this clone: The same CDR3 can be traced to other DNA sequences in this sample. The rearrangement links TRBV5-1 to TRBJ1-1; D may be TRBD1 (5 bases). The CDR3 has 14 residues. Trimming left V 0 bases short and J 2 bases short, with 8 bases between. The V gene's germline CDR1 is SGHRS and CDR2 YFSETQ. The CDR3 DNA sequence: TGCGCCAGCAGCTTGGGAGGACAAAACACTGAAGCTTTCTTT. It encodes CASSLGGQNTEAFF. Full variable domain (missing parts from reference TRBV5-1 and TRBJ1-1): KAGVTQTPRYLIKTRGQQVTLSCSPISGHRSVSWYQQTPGQGLQFLFEYFSETQRNKGNFPGRFSGRQFSNSRSEMNVSTLELGDSALYLCASSLGGQNTEAFFGQGTRLTVV.

The chain couples TRBV4-1 to TRBJ1-3; D ambiguous. The CDR3 contains 15 residues. The V end was cut by 0 bases, the J end by 7 bases, with 13 bases between. The germline CDR1 and CDR2 sequences are MGHRA and YSYEKL. The CDR3 sequence: CASSQEITSANTIYF. The DNA for the CDR3 is TGCGCCAGCAGCCAAGAAATAACCTCAGCGAACACCATATATTTT.

V usage is TRBV2 and J usage is TRBJ1-6, with 9 bases identical to TRBD1. The CDR3 has 13 residues. CDR1 SNHLY and CDR2 FYNNEI come from the germline V gene. The junction had 3 bases not matched to a gene; V was cut back by 9 bases and J by 6 bases. DNA of the CDR3: TGTGCCAGAAGGACAGGGGTTAATTCACCCCTCCACTTT. Encoded protein: CARRTGVNSPLHF.

This chain connects TRBV7-2 to TRBJ2-1; possible D gene TRBD2, 7 bases. The CDR3 runs to 16 residues. V was clipped by 1 base and J by 4 bases, with 14 bases between them. Germline V CDR1 and CDR2: SGHTA, FQGNSA. CDR3 in amino acids: CASSLVGGGKYNEQFF. The CDR3 DNA follows: TGTGCCAGCAGCTTAGTGGGCGGGGGCAAGTACAATGAGCAGTTCTTC.

This chain links TRBV9 with TRBJ2-2, with D possibly being TRBD1 (5 bases). Germline V gene sequence: CDR1 SGDLS, CDR2 YYNGEE. Trimming removed 4 bases from V and 6 bases from J, with 19 bases in between. This CDR3 is built from 16 residues. CDR3 in amino acids: CASSKGEGLVAGELFF. CDR3 DNA: TGTGCCAGCAGCAAAGGGGAAGGTTTGGTTGCCGGGGAGCTGTTTTTT.

The rearrangement joins TRBV12-3 or TRBV12-4 to TRBJ2-7; 8 bases are shared with TRBD1. The ends lost 6 bases at V and 9 bases at J; junction bases unmatched: 7. This CDR3 comprises 12 residues. The CDR3 here is CASRHGQGGQYF. The CDR3 DNA sequence: TGTGCCAGCAGACACGGACAGGGTGGGCAGTACTTC.

V and J are TRBV5-6 and TRBJ2-7, with D perhaps matching TRBD2 (5 bases). The CDR3 runs to 14 residues. V dropped 6 bases and J dropped 2 bases, with 15 bases sitting between them. The germline gives CDR1 SGHDT, CDR2 YYEEEE. This CDR3 reads CASIRGGYPYEQYF. In DNA form, the CDR3 reads TGTGCCAGCATCCGAGGAGGTTACCCCTACGAGCAGTACTTC.

The rearrangement uses TRBV12-3 or TRBV12-4 and TRBJ1-1; possible D gene TRBD1, 5 bases. Trimming left V 7 bases short and J 2 bases short, with 11 bases between. CDR3 length: 13 residues. The CDR3 protein is CASNLRGNTEAFF. Here the CDR3 DNA reads TGTGCCAGCAACCTTAGGGGAAACACTGAAGCTTTCTTT.

This clone was counted ten times or more. The J gene is TRBJ1-6, the V gene TRBV5-1, with 9 nucleotides matching TRBD1. There are 16 residues in the CDR3. CDR1 is SGHRS and CDR2 is YFSETQ in the germline V gene. After removal of 4 bases from V and 14 bases from J, the junction contained 16 bases not matched to a gene. DNA of the CDR3: TGCGCCAGCAGCCTAACAGGGGGCCCCTTGGGTATGACCCTCCACTTT. Its translation: CASSLTGGPLGMTLHF.

J is TRBJ1-5 and V is TRBV19; D is uncertain. The CDR3 loop spans 16 amino acids. V lost 5 bases and J lost 0, with 14 bases in between. Germline lookup yields CDR1 LNHDA and CDR2 SQIVND (reference sequence). The CDR3 nucleotides are TGTGCCAGTAGTCTGTACGGAGACTTTAGCAATCAGCCCCAGCATTTT. This translates into CASSLYGDFSNQPQHF.

This clone appeared a single time. This sequence joins TRBV5-1 and TRBJ1-3; D uncertain. This CDR3 is built from 15 residues. The V and J ends lost 0 bases and 0 bases respectively, with 7 bases between them. Per germline, CDR1 SGHRS and CDR2 YFSETQ. The CDR3 sequence is CASSLALYSGNTIYF. The CDR3 bases are TGCGCCAGCAGCTTGGCTTTATACTCTGGAAACACCATATATTTT.

The rearrangement uses TRBV15 and TRBJ1-1; TRBD1 agrees at 8 bases. The V gene end was trimmed by 2 bases and the J gene end by 5 bases; junction bases not matched to a gene: 10. CDR1 LNHNV and CDR2 YYDKDF come from the germline V gene (reference sequence). This CDR3 region has 16 residues. DNA of the CDR3: TGTGCCACCAGCAGACCAGTCGGACAGGGCGGGACTGAAGCTTTCTTT. Translating gives CATSRPVGQGGTEAFF.

The CDR3 region has the DNA TGTGCCAGCAGTTACCCTCCGGGGGGGCCGTACAATGAGCAGTTCTTC. This encodes CASSYPPGGPYNEQFF. The rearrangement links TRBV6-5 to TRBJ2-1; 8 bases are shared with TRBD2. CDR1 MNHEY and CDR2 SVGAGI come from the germline V gene. V lost 2 bases to trimming and J lost 4 bases; unmatched junction nucleotides: 7. The CDR3 totals 16 residues.